These 10 T cell receptor beta chains share one sample of origin, sequenced in a study of T cell responses to AZD1222 COVID-19 vaccine. Profiling relied on immunoSEQ multiplex PCR, and the TCRdb table lists in-frame clones only, not all of them. The sample contains some 150,000 clones, around nine tenths of which appear only once. The sample consisted of peripheral blood, taken on day 0 of MenACWY control vaccination. These receptors were taken from an adult in good health.

The J gene is TRBJ1-2, the V gene TRBV19; no definite D call. The CDR3 length is 13 residues. The V and J ends lost 5 bases and 8 bases respectively, with 15 bases between them. Germline CDR1 and CDR2: LNHDA and SQIVND (reference sequence). The DNA of the CDR3 is TGTGCCAGTAGTCAGCCGGGGTTCGACGGCTACACCTTC. The encoded protein is CASSQPGFDGYTF.

V is TRBV6-2 or TRBV6-3 and J is TRBJ2-7; no clear D. Germline CDR1 reads MNHEY; CDR2 reads SVGEGT. The CDR3 loop spans 11 amino acids. Trimming took 2 bases from V and 4 from J, leaving 3 bases between them. CDR3 residues: CASSYQYEQYF. The CDR3 DNA reads TGTGCCAGCAGTTACCAATACGAGCAGTACTTC.

The chain joins TRBV4-1 to TRBJ1-4; D remains unclear. This CDR3 is built from 14 residues. Trimming left V 0 bases short and J 8 bases short, with 10 bases between. Germline CDR1 and CDR2: MGHRA and YSYEKL. CDR3 protein: CASSQDRGQEKLFF. The CDR3 coding sequence is TGCGCCAGCAGCCAAGACCGGGGTCAAGAAAAACTGTTTTTT.

The chain combines TRBV6-6 with TRBJ2-7; D unclear. The CDR3 runs to 13 residues. Germline V gene sequence: CDR1 MNHNY, CDR2 SVGAGI (reference sequence). The V gene lost 7 bases and the J gene lost 1 base, with 11 bases spanning the gap. The CDR3 sequence: CASTQTVSYEQYF. CDR3 nucleotide sequence: TGTGCCAGCACCCAGACGGTATCCTACGAGCAGTACTTC.

With respect to this clone: Other nucleotide sequences from this sample produce the same CDR3. The chain employs TRBV7-9 and TRBJ2-7; D gene unclear. CDR1 SEHNR and CDR2 FQNEAQ come from the germline V gene (reference sequence). Deletions cut 4 bases from V and 0 bases from J, with 4 bases between. CDR3 length equals 12 residues. CDR3 sequence reads: CASSSVSYEQYF. As DNA, the CDR3 is TGTGCCAGCAGCTCCGTCTCCTACGAGCAGTACTTC.

This chain links TRBV7-3 with TRBJ1-2; D is unresolved. Trimming stripped 6 bases from V and 2 bases from J, with 13 bases between. This CDR3 is built from 14 residues. Per germline, CDR1 SGHTA and CDR2 FQGTGA. This CDR3 is CASSPNRGNYGYTF. The CDR3 DNA follows: TGTGCCAGCAGTCCTAACAGAGGCAACTATGGCTACACCTTC.

This sequence joins TRBV2 and TRBJ1-1, with 9 bases identical to TRBD1. This CDR3 region has 13 residues. Looked up from germline, CDR1 is SNHLY and CDR2 is FYNNEI. V shed 9 bases and J 6 bases; nucleotides not matched to a gene: 8. As DNA, the CDR3 is TGTGCCAGGACAATCGGGACAGGGTCTGAAGCTTTCTTT. Translated, it gives CARTIGTGSEAFF.

The genes are TRBV28 and TRBJ2-7; 7 nucleotides match TRBD2. The V and J ends lost 3 bases and 1 base, in that order; junction bases with no gene match: 6. Germline V gives CDR1 MDHEN, CDR2 SYDVKM. This CDR3 is 15 amino acids long. The chain's CDR3 is CASSLFAGVSYEQYF. The CDR3 nucleotides read TGTGCCAGCAGTTTGTTTGCGGGGGTTTCCTACGAGCAGTACTTC.

On this clone: The sample holds other DNA sequences that translate to the same CDR3. V usage is TRBV7-2 and J usage is TRBJ2-2; D uncertain. CDR3 length equals 13 residues. CDR1 and CDR2 (germline): SGHTA, FQGNSA. V lost 5 bases to trimming and J lost 2 bases, with 6 bases between them. CDR3 sequence (DNA): TGTGCCAGCAGCCCGAGTAACACCGGGGAGCTGTTTTTT. Translation: CASSPSNTGELFF.

The J gene is TRBJ1-5, the V gene TRBV19, with 8 bases aligning to TRBD1. The CDR3 totals 14 residues. After removal of 7 bases from V and 4 bases from J, the junction contained 6 bases not matched to a gene. Germline lookup yields CDR1 LNHDA and CDR2 SQIVND (reference sequence). The CDR3 is CASKFTGGNQPQHF. The CDR3 DNA sequence: TGTGCCAGTAAATTCACAGGGGGTAATCAGCCCCAGCATTTT.